What follows describes a single TCR beta chain. Produced via immunoSEQ multiplex PCR; TCRdb's table is partial and in-frame only. The sample holds 38,000 or so clones, under 95% seen once. This specimen comes from a study of T cell changes during pregnancy in multiple sclerosis. The CDR3 contains 13 residues. Trimming stripped 1 base from V and 5 bases from J, with 8 bases between. CDR1 and CDR2 from the germline V gene are SGHVS and FNYEAQ. This clonotype originated in a female donor in good health, enrolled as a control in a pregnancy study. This rearrangement joins TRBV7-6 to TRBJ2-5; D may be TRBD1 (5 bases). The sequencing used CD4+ T cells from peripheral blood mononuclear cells, collected in the second trimester of pregnancy. The chain's CDR3 is CASSLGGKETQYF. The CDR3 nucleotides are TGTGCCAGCAGCTTAGGGGGCAAGGAGACCCAGTACTTC.